These 11 T cell receptor beta chains share one sample of origin, sequenced in a study of blood T cell repertoires in COVID-19. Assay used: immunoSEQ multiplex PCR; TCRdb lists only in-frame clones, some missing. There are some 230,000 clones in the sample; more than 75% occur only once, and roughly 8.2% lies in the top ten. Sequences were obtained from peripheral blood. These receptor sequences come from a woman older than 75 with COVID-19, enrolled during active disease.

The chain couples TRBV5-5 to TRBJ1-1, with D unclear. V shed 2 bases and J shed 4 bases, with 15 bases lying between them. In germline, CDR1 is SGHKS, CDR2 YYEKEE (reference sequence). The CDR3 spans 15 residues. DNA of the CDR3: TGTGCCAGCAGCTTTAGCCCTACACCGGGCACTGAAGCTTTCTTT. The encoded protein is CASSFSPTPGTEAFF.

Concerning this clone itself: Other DNA sequences within the sample encode an identical CDR3. The chain joins TRBV18 to TRBJ1-5, with D uncertain. This CDR3 spans 13 amino acids. V was pared by 2 bases and J by 4 bases, with 6 bases between. CDR1 is KGHSH and CDR2 is LQKENI in the germline V gene. The chain's CDR3 is CASSPALNQPQHF. The CDR3 DNA follows: TGTGCCAGCTCACCAGCTCTAAATCAGCCCCAGCATTTT.

The V and J genes are TRBV5-1 and TRBJ2-5; D perhaps matches TRBD1 (6 bases). The germline V and J ends were trimmed by 4 bases and 1 base, with 14 bases remaining between them. This CDR3 has 15 amino acids. CDR1 is SGHRS and CDR2 is YFSETQ in the germline V gene. The CDR3: CASSETGYSQETQYF. The CDR3, as DNA: TGCGCCAGCAGCGAAACAGGGTATTCCCAAGAGACCCAGTACTTC. Combining the CDR3 with reference TRBV5-1 and TRBJ2-5 gives the whole variable domain KAGVTQTPRYLIKTRGQQVTLSCSPISGHRSVSWYQQTPGQGLQFLFEYFSETQRNKGNFPGRFSGRQFSNSRSEMNVSTLELGDSALYLCASSETGYSQETQYFGPGTRLLVL.

In this sample, this clone turned up a few times. The chain uses TRBV28 and TRBJ1-2, with D perhaps TRBD1 (6 bases). This CDR3 spans 13 amino acids. Deletions cut 10 bases from V and 2 bases from J, with 14 bases between. Germline lookup yields CDR1 MDHEN and CDR2 SYDVKM. The CDR3 DNA sequence: TGTGCCATAGGACAGAATTTAAACTATGGCTACACCTTC. It yields the protein CAIGQNLNYGYTF.

The chain links TRBV4-1 to TRBJ1-4, with 7 bases that match TRBD1. V was pared by 0 bases and J by 4 bases, with 5 bases of the junction left unmatched. Germline values: CDR1 MGHRA, CDR2 YSYEKL. The CDR3 spans 16 residues. The CDR3 protein is CASSQDGRGLNEKLFF. The CDR3 bases are TGCGCCAGCAGCCAAGACGGGAGGGGGCTTAATGAAAAACTGTTTTTT.

The chain combines TRBV11-3 with TRBJ1-4, with a weak D call TRBD1 (5 bases). Germline CDR1 and CDR2: SGHNT and YENEEA. The CDR3 has 13 residues. The germline V and J ends were trimmed by 6 bases and 7 bases, with 12 bases remaining between them. The DNA of the CDR3 is TGTGCCAGCAGTTCTGTGGACACTGAAAAACTGTTTTTT. This codes for CASSSVDTEKLFF.

The chain combines TRBV4-2 with TRBJ1-5, with no clear D. The CDR3 loop spans 13 amino acids. Trimming removed 1 base from V and 7 bases from J, with 8 bases in between. Looked up from germline, CDR1 is LGHNA and CDR2 is YNFKEQ. Here the CDR3 DNA reads TGTGCCAGCAGCCAAGGGGAGGACCAGCCCCAGCATTTT. Amino acids: CASSQGEDQPQHF.

The J gene is TRBJ2-1, the V gene TRBV6-5, with 11 bases matching TRBD2. The V and J ends lost 2 bases and 10 bases, in that order; junction bases with no gene match: 4. The germline CDR1 and CDR2 sequences are MNHEY and SVGAGI. The CDR3 extends over 14 amino acids. The CDR3 protein is CASSYLAGGGEQFF. The CDR3, as DNA: TGTGCCAGCAGTTACCTAGCGGGGGGCGGGGAGCAGTTCTTC.

The CDR3 region has the DNA TGTGCCATCACCCGGGCGGGAGGGGAGACCCAGTACTTC. Protein sequence: CAITRAGGETQYF. This chain uses TRBV10-3 with TRBJ2-5; 9 positions agree with TRBD2. CDR1 and CDR2 from the germline V gene are ENHRY and SYGVKD. The length of the CDR3 is 13 residues. The junction had 5 bases not matched to a gene; V was cut back by 7 bases and J by 5 bases.

The rearrangement uses TRBV4-2 and TRBJ2-3, with D possibly TRBD2 on 6 matching bases. Germline V lookup: CDR1 LGHNA, CDR2 YNFKEQ. The CDR3 has 16 amino acids. With 3 bases removed from V and 4 bases from J, the gap between germline ends came to 17 bases. DNA of the CDR3: TGTGCCAGCAGCCAGACTGCAGGAGGGTCTTCAGATACGCAGTATTTT. Protein sequence: CASSQTAGGSSDTQYF.

This chain joins TRBV4-2 and TRBJ1-3; 7 bases fit TRBD1. CDR1 and CDR2 (germline): LGHNA, YNFKEQ. Trimming cost V 2 bases and J 2 bases; bases outside gene matches: 3. CDR3 length equals 15 residues. The CDR3 spells CASSQHDRAGNTIYF. The CDR3, as DNA: TGTGCCAGCAGCCAACACGACAGGGCTGGAAACACCATATATTTT.